This TCR beta chain is drawn from a study of vaccination effects on CD4 cells after COVID-19 (dated by TCRdb to the early 2020s). For the wider study: Each participant received two doses of an mRNA SARS-CoV-2 vaccine, either BNT162b2 or mRNA-1273. SARS-CoV-2 spike-specific CD4+ TCR repertoires were compared before and after mRNA vaccination in COVID-19 convalescent patients and in infection-naive vaccine recipients. The full study included 9 to 10 COVID-19 convalescent patients and a few SARS-CoV-2-naive healthy vaccine recipients. Cultures from other donors in the study were sequenced using the Oncomine TCR Beta short-read assay on an Illumina iSeq 100. Points the paper makes about the study in general: In healthy vaccine recipients, vaccine-induced clones were almost all SARS-CoV-2 mono-reactive, with only 1 of 255 cross-reactive with common cold coronaviruses. Only a small number of convalescent patients were included, and no early post-infection timepoints were available, which limited the study. Marked clonal contraction was observed in both infection-induced and vaccine-induced clones at late post-vaccination timepoints, consistent with waning T cell responses.

The ViraFEST assay stimulated PBMC with viral peptide pools and then used TCR sequencing to identify antigen-specific CD4+ T cell clonotypes by expansion. After less than 13 days of culture, CD4+ T cells were isolated with the EasySep CD4+ T cell isolation kit. Healthy vaccine recipients had no prior SARS-CoV-2 infection, confirmed by negative nucleocapsid antibodies before and after vaccination. Each well held fewer than 2.5 million PBMC cultured in IMDM containing approximately 5% human AB serum, about 10 IU/ml IL-2 and gentamicin, along with about 9.5 ug/ml peptides. On days 3 and 7, half of the culture medium was replaced with fresh IL-2-containing medium. Each peptide stimulation condition was cultured in triplicate wells unless otherwise noted. PBMC were separated from whole blood using Ficoll-Paque Plus gradient centrifugation and were then either cryopreserved at -140C or used fresh. Overlapping peptide pools spanned the spike proteins of SARS-CoV-2 and the common cold coronaviruses HCoV-NL63, HCoV-OC43 and HCoV-229E. The QIAamp micro DNA kit was used to extract genomic DNA from the cultured CD4+ T cells.

The protocol used for the library was the immunoSEQ multiplex PCR assay. DNA from the cultured and isolated CD4+ T cells underwent TCR beta CDR3 sequencing. Per the authors' processing: Non-productive TCR sequences were removed, reads were trimmed to the CDR3 region, and CDR3s of at least 7 amino acids were retained. Antigen-specific clonotypes were identified with the MANAFEST web app by comparing expansion in peptide wells against reference cultures. Positive clones required FDR<0.05 expansion versus reference and all other wells, odds ratio above 5, and frequency above 0.1% in two replicate wells. A clonotype was defined as cross-reactive if the clonotype was significantly expanded both in SARS-CoV-2 spike wells and in at least one common cold coronavirus spike condition. Using the stringdist R package, CDR3 similarity was measured by Levenshtein distance, and unrooted trees were constructed with ape in R 3.6.1. Entries here come from immuneACCESS through TCRdb and include only in-frame sequences with V and J called. Some clones fail to appear in such tables; in the studies checked, an unresolved V gene covers under half of the shortfall, and the cause of the remainder is unknown. V, J and clone size were drawn from that table, and D and trimming were deduced from the DNA. The sample profile shows tens of thousands of clones; 65% to 85% of them were found once. The biggest ten clones account for roughly 2.8% of the sample.

The germline V end is reduced by 5 bases and the J end by 2 bases; junction bases left unmatched: 12. The CDR3 numbers 17 residues from cysteine through phenylalanine. The sequence is cut down to CDR3 DNA, 51 bases in frame from base 1. Reading the germline V gene (reference sequence) gives CDR1 LGHDT and CDR2 YNNKEL. About this clone: What antigen it recognizes has not been identified. There are no base qualities to consult, and no much larger clone falls within one base.

Recombination connected TRBV3-1 (or the pseudogene TRBV3-2) to TRBJ2-4, with TRBD1 matching 7 junction bases. Material: CD4+ T cells from PBMCs cultured with HCoV-NL63 spike peptides, obtained before COVID-19 vaccination. In the paper's terms, the cell subset or site label means: HCoV-NL63 spike overlapping peptide pool stimulation. This TCR came from a human donor who received a COVID-19 vaccine. The CDR3 sequence is CASSFRTGGQSKNIQYF. The nucleotide sequence is given as TGTGCCAGCAGCTTCCGGACAGGCGGGCAATCCAAAAACATTCAGTACTTC.